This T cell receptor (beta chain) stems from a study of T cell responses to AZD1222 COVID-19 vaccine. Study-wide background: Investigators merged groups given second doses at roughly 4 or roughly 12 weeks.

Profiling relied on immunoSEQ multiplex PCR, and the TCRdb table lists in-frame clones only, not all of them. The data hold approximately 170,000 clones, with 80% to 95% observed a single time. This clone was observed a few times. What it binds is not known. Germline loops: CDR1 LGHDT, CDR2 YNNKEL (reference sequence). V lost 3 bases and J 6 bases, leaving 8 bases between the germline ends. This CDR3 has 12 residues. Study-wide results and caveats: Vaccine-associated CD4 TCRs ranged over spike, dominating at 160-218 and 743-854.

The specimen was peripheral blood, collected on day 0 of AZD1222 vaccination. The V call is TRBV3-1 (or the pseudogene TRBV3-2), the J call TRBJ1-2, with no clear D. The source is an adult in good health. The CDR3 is CASSQGVDGYTF. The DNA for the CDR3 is TGTGCCAGCAGCCAGGGAGTAGATGGCTACACCTTC.